Below are 20 T cell receptor beta chains sequenced from a single sample in a study of T cells in Graves' hyperthyroidism and ophthalmopathy. From RNA transcripts, TCR beta CDR3 regions were amplified. The HTBI primer set served for first-round RT-PCR of the TCR CDR3. TCRdb passed the multiplex PCR reads through MiXCR, listing each CDR3 protein once. The sample has about 570,000 distinct CDR3 sequences; 12% to 15% are singletons. Sequencing was performed on blood. The origin of the receptors is a woman aged 40 to 49 with Graves' hyperthyroidism.

The genes are TRBV11-2 and TRBJ2-6, with 10 bases fitting TRBD2. This CDR3 spans 18 amino acids. The ends lost 2 bases at V and 0 bases at J; junction bases unmatched: 4. Germline V lookup: CDR1 SGHAT, CDR2 FQNNGV. CDR3 sequence: CASSLQASGGSGANVLTF. CDR3 bases: TGTGCCAGCAGCTTACAGGCTAGCGGGGGCTCTGGGGCCAACGTCCTGACTTTC.

V is TRBV18 and J is TRBJ2-7, with 9 bases identical to TRBD1. CDR1 KGHSH and CDR2 LQKENI come from the germline V gene. This CDR3 spans 16 amino acids. Trimming took 3 bases from V and 0 from J; bases not matched to a gene: 6. This chain's CDR3 is CASSPGTGKGSYEQYF. CDR3 DNA sequence: TGTGCCAGCTCACCCGGGACAGGGAAGGGCTCCTACGAGCAGTACTTC. The entire variable domain, with the rest obtained from reference TRBV18 and TRBJ2-7, is as follows: NAGVMQNPRHLVRRRGQEARLRCSPMKGHSHVYWYRQLPEEGLKFMVYLQKENIIDESGMPKERFSAEFPKEGPSILRIQQVVRGDSAAYFCASSPGTGKGSYEQYFGPGTRLTVT.

This clonotype was counted at least ten times. This sequence joins TRBV28 and TRBJ2-7; 7 bases agree with TRBD2. CDR3 length equals 14 residues. Germline loops: CDR1 MDHEN, CDR2 SYDVKM. J gave up 7 bases and V 5 bases, and 11 bases lay outside the gene matches. The CDR3 DNA sequence: TGTGCCAGCAGTCCCAGGCCTAGCGGTCAAGAGCAGTACTTC. Encoded protein: CASSPRPSGQEQYF.

Only a few counts were recorded for this clonotype. The rearrangement links TRBV5-1 to TRBJ2-6; no firm D call. V shed 0 bases and J shed 1 base, with 11 bases lying between them. Germline V gene data show CDR1 as SGHRS and CDR2 as YFSETQ. This CDR3 spans 17 amino acids. DNA of the CDR3: TGCGCCAGCAGCTTGGCGGCGGTATCTTCTGGGGCCAACGTCCTGACTTTC. It yields the protein CASSLAAVSSGANVLTF.

The chain combines TRBV14 with TRBJ2-1; 13 positions match TRBD2. This CDR3 is built from 20 residues. CDR1 is SGHDN, CDR2 FVKESK, per germline. The V and J ends lost 0 bases and 8 bases, in that order; junction bases with no gene match: 16. The CDR3 loop is CASSQDQWTSGSRSTDEQFF. CDR3 nucleotides: TGTGCCAGCAGCCAAGATCAGTGGACTAGCGGGAGTCGTTCAACGGATGAGCAGTTCTTC.

This clonotype was seen more than once but under ten times. The chain joins TRBV19 to TRBJ2-1; 8 bases are a match to TRBD2. V dropped 3 bases and J dropped 11; count of bases not matched to a gene: 12. CDR1 LNHDA and CDR2 SQIVND come from the germline V gene (reference sequence). This CDR3 comprises 15 residues. The CDR3 DNA reads TGTGCCAGTAGTATCGAACTAGCGGCCAGAAGGCAGCAGTTCTTC. Protein product: CASSIELAARRQQFF.

V is TRBV7-3 and J is TRBJ2-1, with TRBD2 as a possible D gene (6 bases). The V and J ends lost 6 bases and 10 bases respectively, with 13 bases between them. Germline-derived CDR1 and CDR2 are SGHTA and FQGTGA. The CDR3 is 12 residues long. CDR3 nucleotides: TGTGCCAGCAGTAGCGGAGGAAGGGAGCAGTTCTTC. It translates to CASSSGGREQFF.

The chain combines TRBV6-5 with TRBJ2-7; possibly TRBD2 for D (5 bases). There are 17 residues in the CDR3. V gave up 0 bases and J gave up 0 bases, with 15 bases separating them. Germline V CDR1 and CDR2: MNHEY, SVGAGI. The CDR3 DNA reads as TGTGCCAGCAGTTACTCGACAAGAGGGTCCTACTCCTACGAGCAGTACTTC. This translates into CASSYSTRGSYSYEQYF.

This clonotype was seen ten or more times. The V and J genes are TRBV3-1 and TRBJ2-1; TRBD1 agrees at 7 bases. CDR1 is LGHDT, CDR2 YNNKEL, per germline (reference sequence). V gave up 7 bases and J gave up 0 bases; unmatched junction bases: 6. This CDR3 is built from 15 residues. The CDR3 coding sequence is TGTGCCAGCACCCCCCGGGACAGCTCCTACAATGAGCAGTTCTTC. Translation: CASTPRDSSYNEQFF.

The table lists this clonotype with a few counts. The rearrangement uses TRBV7-2 and TRBJ2-1, with 7 bases fitting TRBD2. J lost 8 bases, V lost 1 base, and 8 bases had no gene match. This CDR3 comprises 15 residues. Looked up from germline, CDR1 is SGHTA and CDR2 is FQGNSA. CDR3 sequence reads: CASSLDGRREDEQFF. Written as DNA, the CDR3 is TGTGCCAGCAGCTTAGACGGGAGGCGAGAGGATGAGCAGTTCTTC.

V and J are TRBV6-1 and TRBJ2-5; D could derive from TRBD1 or TRBD2 (5 bases each). The CDR3 is 13 amino acids. CDR1 MNHNS and CDR2 SASEGT come from the germline V gene. V gave up 7 bases and J gave up 7 bases, with 16 bases separating them. The CDR3 region has the DNA TGTGCCAGCACTGGGACCCCCTTCGGGACCCAGTACTTC. It specifies CASTGTPFGTQYF.

Comment on this clonotype: A much larger clone lies a single base off, so this may be a read error. This chain joins TRBV12-3 or TRBV12-4 and TRBJ2-7, with 9 bases identical to TRBD1. This CDR3 comprises 14 residues. J lost 5 bases, V lost 8 bases, and 10 bases had no gene match. CDR3 residues: CASGLGTGSDEQYF. Here the CDR3 DNA reads TGTGCCAGCGGTCTCGGGACAGGGAGCGACGAGCAGTACTTC.

V usage is TRBV4-1 and J usage is TRBJ2-1; TRBD2 agrees at 8 bases. V shed 4 bases, J shed 6 bases, and the junction held 8 bases outside the gene matches. From germline, CDR1 is MGHRA and CDR2 YSYEKL. The CDR3 contains 15 residues. CDR3 nucleotides: TGCGCCAGCAGCCCTAGCAGCGGGAGATTCAATGAGCAGTTCTTC. It specifies CASSPSSGRFNEQFF.

The gene calls are TRBV29-1 and TRBJ2-3; D is undetermined. V was pared by 5 bases and J by 2 bases, with 8 bases between. The germline V gene has CDR1 SQVTM and CDR2 ANQGSEA. This CDR3 comprises 12 residues. CDR3 sequence reads: CSVRLSTDTQYF. DNA of the CDR3: TGCAGCGTTCGTCTCTCCACAGATACGCAGTATTTT.

This clonotype was seen repeatedly, ten times or more. CDR3: CASSQGRGGNQPQHF. For the CDR3, the DNA is TGTGCCAGCAGCCAAGGGAGGGGAGGCAATCAGCCCCAGCATTTT. The chain carries TRBV3-1 and TRBJ1-5; a possible D gene is TRBD1 (5 bases). This CDR3 contains 15 residues. CDR1 is LGHDT and CDR2 is YNNKEL in the germline V gene (reference sequence). With 1 base removed from V and 2 bases from J, the gap between germline ends came to 9 bases.

This clonotype was seen repeatedly, ten times or more. The chain recombines TRBV6-6 with TRBJ2-2; the match to TRBD2 covers 12 bases. CDR1 and CDR2 (germline): MNHNY, SVGAGI (reference sequence). V lost 0 bases to trimming and J lost 5 bases; unmatched junction nucleotides: 10. The CDR3 contains 19 residues. For the CDR3, the DNA is TGTGCCAGCAGTTACTCGATGGGACTAGCGGGTTCCCTAACCGGGGAGCTGTTTTTT. Protein: CASSYSMGLAGSLTGELFF.

This clonotype came up a few times. The chain employs TRBV9 and TRBJ1-1; TRBD1 agrees at 7 bases. With 0 bases clipped from V and 4 bases from J, the junction kept 9 bases outside the gene matches. Looked up from germline, CDR1 is SGDLS and CDR2 is YYNGEE. The CDR3 has 16 amino acids. DNA of the CDR3: TGTGCCAGCAGCGTAGTATATTCAGGGGGTCTCACTGAAGCTTTCTTT. Encoded protein: CASSVVYSGGLTEAFF.

This rearrangement joins TRBV6-1 to TRBJ2-5, with D possibly TRBD2 on 5 matching bases. This CDR3 has 15 amino acids. Germline V gene lookup returns CDR1 MNHNS and CDR2 SASEGT. Trimming removed 1 base from V and 5 bases from J, with 14 bases in between. The DNA of the CDR3 is TGTGCCAGCAGTGAAGACGGGTTTAGGAGGGAGACCCAGTACTTC. Encoded protein: CASSEDGFRRETQYF.

Ten or more counts support this clonotype. The chain links TRBV2 to TRBJ2-3; D gene ambiguous. The CDR3 extends over 11 amino acids. Germline CDR1 SNHLY, CDR2 FYNNEI. V was clipped by 10 bases and J by 5 bases, with 10 bases between them. The CDR3 DNA follows: TGTGCCACACAATCCGTAGATACGCAGTATTTT. Translated, it gives CATQSVDTQYF.

This clonotype was seen at least ten times. The chain recombines TRBV19 with TRBJ2-1; the D is unclear. The V gene's germline CDR1 is LNHDA and CDR2 SQIVND (reference sequence). This CDR3 spans 16 amino acids. Trimming took 1 base from V and 0 from J, leaving 10 bases between them. The CDR3 nucleotides are TGTGCCAGTAGTATAGTCTTACAGTCCTCCTACAATGAGCAGTTCTTC. It encodes CASSIVLQSSYNEQFF. The full variable domain, rest sourced from reference TRBV19 and TRBJ2-1, is DGGITQSPKYLFRKEGQNVTLSCEQNLNHDAMYWYRQDPGQGLRLIYYSQIVNDFQKGDIAEGYSVSREKKESFPLTVTSAQKNPTAFYLCASSIVLQSSYNEQFFGPGTRLTVL.